The sequence of this T cell receptor beta chain was determined in a study of cytomegalovirus exposure and HLA in healthy donors (dated by TCRdb to the late 2010s). Background on the whole study: An earlier analysis of 550 to 700 of the donors reported more than 250 Gb of sequence data and 117 million unique TCR beta sequences from roughly 200 million T cells. Of the approximately 400 genotyped donors, 81% fell in the genetic ancestry cluster associated with self-reported Caucasian donors. The later analysis used no new phenotypic data to find candidate immune exposures, relying instead on TCR beta sequences and their occurrence across donors. Class I and class II HLA loci were covered by the typing at four-digit resolution. Using immunosequencing, the study profiled T cell repertoires from approximately 700 subjects and related those repertoires to cytomegalovirus serostatus. Genome-wide SNP genotypes for about 60% of the roughly 670 donors were used in a later genetic analysis, which treated that subset as a discovery cohort. All discovery cohort repertoires had been generated on a single sequencing platform. A separate validation cohort of roughly 130 different subjects was used in addition to the roughly 720-subject first cohort. The number of typed donors differed by locus: roughly 620-640 for A, B, C, DRB1 and DQB1; 522 for DQA1; around 610 for DPA1; and 400 to 480 for DPB1. In an earlier analysis of 500 to 650 of the donors, high-throughput TCR beta sequencing was used to judge whether each TCR beta V gene segment behaved as functional or pseudogenic. A few DR-DQ haplotypes were treated as single units for association and clustering because of strong linkage in the cohort. An early release covering roughly 580 HLA-typed donors comprised 300 to 350 gigabases of sequencing data and around 80 million unique TCR sequences. High-throughput TCR immunosequencing, statistical association of individual TCRs with disease status, and machine learning were combined to predict cytomegalovirus infection status. Across around 400 genotyped donors of the cohort, an average of about 240,000 unique TCR beta nucleotide sequences per donor were sequenced, and 15% to 20% of those sequences were non-productive. To study patterns of TCR occurrence, a later analysis re-analyzed previously published TCR beta repertoires from several hundred donors and added high-resolution HLA genotyping. The aim of the study was to test whether cataloging public T cell receptors could identify signatures of past pathogen exposure. Donor age, sex, ethnicity and CMV serostatus were collected together with the repertoire data.

Based on the germline V gene, the CDR1 and CDR2 sequences are SGHTA and FQGTGA. Between the V and J ends, shortened by 1 base and 5 bases respectively, the junction contains 12 bases. There are 15 amino acids in the CDR3, from cysteine to phenylalanine inclusive. Only the CDR3 part of the read is kept: 45 bases, read in frame from the first base. In total, 600 or so healthy bone marrow donors made up the cohort. Cohort members were all nominally healthy when sampled, although unrecorded immune exposures were likely present. The donor was CMV seronegative and was included in the group of a few hundred seronegative cohort members. A peripheral blood sample was provided by each donor, and peripheral blood mononuclear cells were used for TCR beta sequencing. The Qiagen DNeasy Blood Extraction Kit was used to extract genomic DNA from the blood cell samples. Receptor amplification or capture employed the immunoSEQ multiplex PCR assay. A mixture of 60 forward primers for TCR Vbeta segments and 13 reverse primers for TCR Jbeta segments was used in the multiplex PCR. A multiplex PCR assay on genomic DNA amplified the CDR3 region of rearranged TCR beta genes. Amplified TCR beta libraries were sequenced as 87-base-pair reads on the Illumina HiSeq System. The original pipeline was this. A later analysis counted about 76 million unique TCR beta chains across the 666 repertoires, and 10 million to 11 million of these chains were shared by at least two donors. A nearest-neighbor algorithm error-corrected the raw reads and collapsed the reads into unique sequences, merging closely related sequences to remove PCR and sequencing errors. To assign V, D and J gene segments, CDR3 sequences were aligned to IMGT reference sequences. For a sequence to be retained, a match of at least six nucleotides to both a V gene segment and a J gene segment was required. A rearrangement was called productive if the CDR3 had no stop codons and remained in frame with V and J, and every other rearrangement was called non-productive. CDR3 was defined according to IMGT convention as the region running from the second conserved V-encoded cysteine to the conserved J-encoded phenylalanine. The earlier analysis of about 590 of the donors excluded sequences that lacked an unambiguous match to a single V gene segment. An earlier analysis of roughly 590 of the donors called V segments functional above 56.7% productive rearrangements and segregating when the between-donor standard deviation exceeded 5%. A statistical classification framework was built for diagnosing cytomegalovirus status from the catalog of TCR beta chain sequences. A later analysis assigned V and J genes by comparing TCR nucleotide sequences with IMGT/GENE-DB human TR gene sequences. In a later analysis, CDR3 sequences and most-parsimonious VDJ recombination scenarios were assigned using the TCRdist pipeline. A later analysis defined each TCR beta chain by its CDR3 amino acid sequence plus V-gene family, and excluded reads lacking a unique V-gene family. In a later analysis, around 600 highly shared, low-generation-probability nucleotide sequences were removed to address suspected cross-contamination and a sequencing artifact. In a later analysis, a clonal expansion index was calculated for each public chain from normalized within-repertoire ranks of inferred template counts. Generation probabilities in a later analysis came from a VDJ recombination model fitted to out-of-frame rearrangements, and those results were checked against IGoR. In a later analysis, TCR-TCR, TCR-HLA and TCR-CMV co-occurrence was scored with hypergeometric tests, and a repertoire-size bias correction was applied to TCR pairs. A later analysis estimated false discovery rates by permuting HLA or CMV assignments 20 times. A later analysis grouped co-occurring TCRs with DBSCAN, adding TCRdist sequence similarity when clustering within HLA-allele-positive subsets. Co-occurrence clustering excluded repertoires with fewer than 30,000 or more than 120,000 public chains, plus five with anomalous nucleotide sharing. This immuneACCESS table, as held by TCRdb, lists in-frame sequences with V and J called but not all clones. Of the missing ones, under half trace to an unresolved V gene in checked studies; the others have no known cause. Clonal size and the V and J genes are those of that table, whereas D and trimming came from the DNA. The sample profile shows about 57,000 clones; roughly 83% of them were found once. 4.3% of the sample belongs to the ten largest clones.

Turning to this clone: What antigen it recognizes has not been identified. The sample holds no much larger clone one base away, and base qualities are not on file.

Broader findings and caveats from the paper: In a later genetic analysis, a missense DCLRE1C variant was associated with V-gene and J-gene trimming of TCR beta chains, and the association was replicated in an independent cohort. In an earlier analysis of approximately 600 of the donors, most TCR beta V segments were observed in productive rearrangements about 90% or about 30% of the time, broadly matching IMGT annotations. Compared with equally common non-associated chains, HLA-associated TCR beta chains in a later analysis were more clonally expanded and had lower generation probabilities. In vitro tests confirmed that three of the cytomegalovirus-associated TCR beta chains recognize cytomegalovirus antigens. Cytomegalovirus status was reported to be diagnosed by the classifier with high specificity and sensitivity in both the original and validation cohorts. In this cohort, only TCR beta chains were sequenced, and detectable features were limited by the absence of alpha or paired-chain data. In a later analysis, the rate of TCR association differed among HLA loci, with DRB1 alleles having the most associated TCRs and HLA-C alleles having the fewest. Correlated functional status among segregating V segments might be attributable to linkage disequilibrium, but an unknown experimental factor could not be ruled out. Fewer than 20 rarely observed V segments, including chromosome 9 orphons, were excluded from the earlier analysis of almost 600 of the donors because counts were too low. It was suggested by the authors that the approach could potentially be generalized to other disease states and immunological phenotypes. A cluster of highly shared sequence variants was judged likely to be a technical artifact of the sequencing pipeline. Across donors, most TCR sequences were observed very rarely, whereas some public TCRs were present in many individuals. Presence/absence analyses assumed roughly uniform sequencing depth across donors, an assumption that may not hold. The only immune exposure information available for the cohort was CMV serostatus. HLA typing was unavailable for some donors at each locus, so association tests used only the typed subset. The study gave a list of 150 to 200 TCR beta chains associated with cytomegalovirus. In a later analysis, most CMV-associated TCR beta chains were found to appear HLA-restricted, with HLA associations seemingly driven largely by CMV exposure. A further reported finding was that TCR beta sequences accurately predicted the HLA-A and HLA-B alleles for most subjects in the first cohort. A later analysis reported that several top co-occurrence clusters appeared linked to parvovirus B19, influenza, CMV and Epstein-Barr virus. Because the 87-base-pair reads could not distinguish some IMGT-functional V segments, including TRBV6-2 and TRBV6-3, those segments were excluded. Specific HLA alleles were associated with about 17,000 TCR beta sequences at a false discovery rate of 0.05 in a later analysis. When HLA alleles, especially DR and DQ, strongly co-occurred, TCR associations were difficult to assign to individual alleles. Compared with the approximately 670-donor mean, donors in an Asian-associated ancestry cluster had fewer N-insertions in productive TCRs, according to a later genetic analysis.

The V and J segments used are TRBV7-3 and TRBJ2-1, and TRBD2 may be the D gene, going by 7 matching bases. The sequence was obtained from a man aged 25 to 40 in good health and CMV-seronegative. Sequenced: PBMCs. The CDR3 reads CASSLKAGTHNEQFF. The nucleotides read TGTGCCAGCAGCTTAAAAGCGGGGACACACAATGAGCAGTTCTTC.